A selection of T cell receptor beta chains follows, all from one sample in a study of cytomegalovirus exposure and HLA in healthy donors. Sequencing was performed with immunoSEQ multiplex PCR; in TCRdb, only in-frame clones are kept and a portion is missing. The table includes 90,000 to 120,000 clones, about 77% detected once. The sample consisted of PBMCs. These receptors originate from a woman between 50 and 59 years old in good health and CMV-seropositive. The CDR3 runs from the conserved cysteine through the conserved F or W. D genes are given only for firm matches. A clone size is listed for some rows: how often the clone was seen (once, few, many), or a class if it is expanded.

v_gene: TRBV2; j_gene: TRBJ1-6; len: 15; d_gene: TRBD1; abundance: -; CDR3aa: CASIVTGGFDSPLHF; CDR3nt: TGTGCCAGCATTGTAACAGGGGGCTTCGATTCACCCCTCCACTTT
v_gene: TRBV25-1; j_gene: TRBJ2-1; len: 12; d_gene: -; abundance: -; CDR3aa: CASGSGYNEQFF; CDR3nt: TGTGCCAGCGGGTCGGGCTACAATGAGCAGTTCTTC
v_gene: TRBV30; j_gene: TRBJ2-7; len: 12; d_gene: -; abundance: -; CDR3aa: CAWSSTRYEQYF; CDR3nt: TGTGCCTGGAGTTCTACCCGCTACGAGCAGTACTTC
v_gene: TRBV5-1; j_gene: TRBJ2-5; len: 13; d_gene: -; abundance: -; CDR3aa: CASSLPMKETQYF; CDR3nt: TGCGCCAGCAGCTTGCCTATGAAAGAGACCCAGTACTTC
v_gene: TRBV7-9; j_gene: TRBJ1-2; len: 15; d_gene: TRBD1; abundance: -; CDR3aa: CASLQGGARFYGYTF; CDR3nt: TGTGCCAGCCTCCAGGGGGGCGCACGATTCTATGGCTACACCTTC
v_gene: TRBV6-5; j_gene: TRBJ1-2; len: 13; d_gene: -; abundance: few; CDR3aa: CASSRQSNYGYTF; CDR3nt: TGTGCCAGCAGTCGACAGTCTAACTATGGCTACACCTTC
v_gene: TRBV7-9; j_gene: TRBJ2-5; len: 14; d_gene: -; abundance: -; CDR3aa: CSSSSPGRGETQYF; CDR3nt: TGTTCCAGCAGCTCCCCGGGAAGAGGGGAGACCCAGTACTTC
v_gene: TRBV7-9; j_gene: TRBJ2-1; len: 14; d_gene: TRBD1; abundance: -; CDR3aa: CASSLEGRGTGEFF; CDR3nt: TGTGCCAGCAGCTTAGAGGGTAGGGGGACAGGGGAGTTCTTC
v_gene: TRBV30; j_gene: TRBJ1-5; len: 14; d_gene: -; abundance: -; CDR3aa: CACMGQGKNQPQHF; CDR3nt: TGTGCCTGTATGGGCCAGGGAAAAAATCAGCCCCAGCATTTT
v_gene: TRBV10-1; j_gene: TRBJ2-7; len: 17; d_gene: TRBD2; abundance: -; CDR3aa: CASSETRRLAGSYEQYF; CDR3nt: TGCGCCAGCAGTGAGACCCGTCGCTTAGCGGGGTCCTACGAGCAGTACTTC
v_gene: TRBV9; j_gene: TRBJ2-2; len: 15; d_gene: TRBD2; abundance: -; CDR3aa: CASSLLAGGPGELFF; CDR3nt: TGTGCCAGCAGCTTACTAGCGGGAGGCCCCGGGGAGCTGTTTTTT
v_gene: TRBV2; j_gene: TRBJ1-2; len: 13; d_gene: -; abundance: -; CDR3aa: CASTPGEGQGYTF; CDR3nt: TGTGCCAGCACCCCGGGGGAGGGCCAGGGCTACACCTTC
v_gene: TRBV6-5; j_gene: TRBJ1-3; len: 14; d_gene: -; abundance: -; CDR3aa: CASSYSSSGNTIYF; CDR3nt: TGTGCCAGCAGTTACAGTAGCTCTGGAAACACCATATATTTT
v_gene: TRBV9; j_gene: TRBJ2-7; len: 15; d_gene: TRBD2; abundance: few; CDR3aa: CASSGLAGGPYEQYF; CDR3nt: TGTGCCAGCAGCGGGTTAGCGGGAGGCCCTTACGAGCAGTACTTC
v_gene: TRBV30; j_gene: TRBJ2-5; len: 18; d_gene: TRBD2; abundance: -; CDR3aa: CAWSVWTSGGPRGETQYF; CDR3nt: TGTGCCTGGAGTGTATGGACTAGCGGGGGGCCGAGGGGAGAGACCCAGTACTTC
v_gene: TRBV5-6; j_gene: TRBJ1-1; len: 12; d_gene: -; abundance: -; CDR3aa: CASSAVNTEAFF; CDR3nt: TGTGCCAGCAGCGCGGTGAACACTGAAGCTTTCTTT
v_gene: TRBV11-3; j_gene: TRBJ1-2; len: 17; d_gene: -; abundance: -; CDR3aa: CASSPPPWTRGLYGYTF; CDR3nt: TGTGCCAGCAGCCCTCCCCCTTGGACAAGGGGGTTGTATGGCTACACCTTC
v_gene: TRBV19; j_gene: TRBJ2-1; len: 15; d_gene: TRBD2; abundance: -; CDR3aa: CASRLAGGPGNEQFF; CDR3nt: TGTGCCAGCAGACTAGCGGGAGGGCCTGGGAATGAGCAGTTCTTC
v_gene: TRBV5-1; j_gene: TRBJ1-4; len: 14; d_gene: -; abundance: few; CDR3aa: CASSFRRGNEKLFF; CDR3nt: TGCGCCAGCAGCTTCAGGAGGGGTAATGAAAAACTGTTTTTT
v_gene: TRBV7-9; j_gene: TRBJ2-3; len: 16; d_gene: TRBD2; abundance: -; CDR3aa: CSSSIGLAGGTDTQYF; CDR3nt: TGTTCCAGCAGCATCGGACTAGCGGGGGGCACAGATACGCAGTATTTT
v_gene: TRBV30; j_gene: TRBJ2-1; len: 15; d_gene: TRBD2; abundance: -; CDR3aa: CAWISGGAYFNEQFF; CDR3nt: TGTGCCTGGATTAGCGGGGGGGCCTATTTCAATGAGCAGTTCTTC
v_gene: TRBV18; j_gene: TRBJ1-2; len: 13; d_gene: -; abundance: -; CDR3aa: CASSPDSYYGYTF; CDR3nt: TGTGCCAGCTCACCGGACAGCTACTATGGCTACACCTTC
v_gene: TRBV5-1; j_gene: TRBJ1-1; len: 12; d_gene: -; abundance: -; CDR3aa: CASSLAESGAFF; CDR3nt: TGCGCCAGCAGCTTGGCCGAGTCAGGGGCTTTCTTT
v_gene: TRBV4-1; j_gene: TRBJ1-2; len: 17; d_gene: TRBD1; abundance: -; CDR3aa: CASSQDLGTGGRGGYTF; CDR3nt: TGCGCCAGCAGCCAAGATCTCGGGACAGGGGGTAGAGGTGGCTACACCTTC
v_gene: TRBV6-1; j_gene: TRBJ2-7; len: 13; d_gene: -; abundance: -; CDR3aa: CASSEAGDGEQYF; CDR3nt: TGTGCCAGCAGTGAAGCGGGAGATGGCGAGCAGTACTTC
v_gene: TRBV7-3; j_gene: TRBJ1-2; len: 14; d_gene: TRBD1; abundance: -; CDR3aa: CASSLSGGHYGYTF; CDR3nt: TGTGCCAGCAGCTTATCAGGGGGCCACTATGGCTACACCTTC
v_gene: TRBV2; j_gene: TRBJ1-5; len: 16; d_gene: -; abundance: once; CDR3aa: CASRRWGEGGGQPQHF; CDR3nt: TGTGCCAGCAGGAGATGGGGAGAGGGAGGTGGGCAGCCCCAGCATTTT
v_gene: TRBV5-1; j_gene: TRBJ1-5; len: 14; d_gene: -; abundance: -; CDR3aa: CASSLGGANQLQHF; CDR3nt: TGCGCCAGCAGCTTGGGCGGGGCGAATCAGCTCCAGCATTTT
v_gene: TRBV15; j_gene: TRBJ2-3; len: 12; d_gene: -; abundance: -; CDR3aa: CAIRVWTDTQYF; CDR3nt: TGTGCCATACGGGTATGGACAGATACGCAGTATTTT
v_gene: TRBV9; j_gene: TRBJ1-1; len: 16; d_gene: TRBD1; abundance: -; CDR3aa: CASSVAGTGLNTEAFF; CDR3nt: TGTGCCAGCAGCGTAGCCGGGACAGGACTGAACACTGAAGCTTTCTTT
v_gene: TRBV27; j_gene: TRBJ1-2; len: 12; d_gene: -; abundance: once; CDR3aa: CASTSGSYGYTF; CDR3nt: TGTGCCAGTACCTCAGGGTCCTATGGCTACACCTTC
v_gene: TRBV18; j_gene: TRBJ1-1; len: 15; d_gene: -; abundance: -; CDR3aa: CASSPLQGVNTEAFF; CDR3nt: TGTGCCAGCTCCCCGTTACAGGGAGTGAACACTGAAGCTTTCTTT
v_gene: TRBV14; j_gene: TRBJ1-1; len: 12; d_gene: -; abundance: few; CDR3aa: CASSPQNTEAFF; CDR3nt: TGTGCCAGCAGCCCCCAGAACACTGAAGCTTTCTTT
v_gene: TRBV29-1; j_gene: TRBJ2-3; len: 19; d_gene: TRBD2; abundance: -; CDR3aa: CSVEGQITLVAGATDTQYF; CDR3nt: TGCAGCGTTGAGGGGCAAATAACCTTGGTAGCGGGAGCCACAGATACGCAGTATTTT
v_gene: TRBV11-2; j_gene: TRBJ1-1; len: 13; d_gene: TRBD1; abundance: -; CDR3aa: CASSIGTGVEAFF; CDR3nt: TGTGCCAGCAGCATTGGGACAGGGGTCGAAGCTTTCTTT
v_gene: TRBV7-9; j_gene: TRBJ2-1; len: 16; d_gene: TRBD2; abundance: -; CDR3aa: CASSLLAGGLNNEQFF; CDR3nt: TGTGCCAGCAGCTTATTAGCGGGGGGGCTGAACAATGAGCAGTTCTTC
v_gene: TRBV5-8; j_gene: TRBJ2-7; len: 13; d_gene: TRBD1; abundance: -; CDR3aa: CASSPGGPYEQYF; CDR3nt: TGTGCCAGCAGCCCAGGGGGCCCCTACGAGCAGTACTTC